Included here is one T cell receptor (beta chain) sequence, with context. Per the study methods: Reference gene primer amplification in the assay estimated nucleated cell counts. Generated by immunoSEQ multiplex PCR, the TCRdb table keeps only in-frame clones and is missing some. V and J calls and clone size come straight from that table; D and trimming were deduced from the DNA. Among 150,000 to 180,000 clones, 78% were seen once, and the ten largest hold under 2%. These data come from a study of blood T cell repertoires in COVID-19. Study as a whole: Sites in the United States, Italy and Spain provided acute and convalescent COVID-19 samples. In each case, the material was cDNA or gDNA derived from T cells, B-cell-depleted T cells, or PBMCs.

The CDR3 contains 15 residues. The ends were cut back, 2 bases at V and 0 bases at J, with 11 bases in the middle. CDR1 is SGHTA, CDR2 FQGNSA, per germline. Source material: peripheral blood. J is TRBJ2-7 and V is TRBV7-2; maybe TRBD1 (5 bases). This receptor was taken from a man older than 75 with acute or convalescent COVID-19. Here the CDR3 DNA reads TGTGCCAGCAGCTTACCCCCACAGGCCTCCTACGAGCAGTACTTC. As protein: CASSLPPQASYEQYF.